Listed below are T cell receptor beta chains from one sample, sequenced in a study of cytomegalovirus exposure and HLA in healthy donors. The table came from immunoSEQ multiplex PCR; TCRdb's copy has only in-frame clones and leaves some out. This table has 200,000 to 250,000 clones, roughly 83% appearing once. Sequenced input: PBMCs. The receptor source for this set is a boy younger than 10 in good health and CMV-seronegative. Both conserved end residues are part of each CDR3. The D gene is left open where the match is weak. Not all rows give a size; the values are once, few, many and, for expanded clones, a class.

j_gene,d_gene,v_gene,abundance,CDR3aa,CDR3nt
TRBJ1-1,TRBD1,TRBV6-5,-,CATGQGTEAFF,TGTGCCACCGGACAGGGCACTGAAGCTTTCTTT
TRBJ1-1,-,TRBV7-9,-,CASSWPNRGHTEAFF,TGTGCCAGCAGCTGGCCAAATCGGGGTCACACTGAAGCTTTCTTT
TRBJ2-3,TRBD2,TRBV13,-,CASSLGLGLAGADTQYF,TGTGCCAGCAGCTTAGGGCTCGGGCTAGCGGGAGCAGATACGCAGTATTTT
TRBJ1-2,TRBD1,TRBV7-8,-,CASSSLGQGEGYGYTF,TGTGCCAGCAGCTCTCTCGGACAGGGGGAGGGCTATGGCTACACCTTC
TRBJ1-1,-,TRBV2,-,CASGGGFEAFF,TGTGCCAGCGGCGGGGGGTTTGAAGCTTTCTTT
TRBJ1-1,-,TRBV19,-,CASSIGRGEAFF,TGTGCCAGTAGTATCGGCCGGGGTGAAGCTTTCTTT
TRBJ2-5,TRBD2,TRBV5-4,-,CASSLVAGGQETQYF,TGTGCCAGCAGCTTGGTAGCGGGGGGCCAAGAGACCCAGTACTTC
TRBJ2-1,-,TRBV30,-,CAWSDALSYNEQFF,TGTGCCTGGAGTGACGCGCTTTCCTACAATGAGCAGTTCTTC
TRBJ1-4,TRBD1,TRBV30,-,CAWSVLGTEHEKLFF,TGTGCCTGGAGTGTACTAGGGACAGAGCATGAAAAACTGTTTTTT
TRBJ1-2,-,TRBV27,-,CASSFRGGSNYGYTF,TGTGCCAGCAGTTTCAGGGGCGGCTCTAACTATGGCTACACCTTC
TRBJ2-5,TRBD2,TRBV11-3,-,CASSLGLAGAGETQYF,TGTGCCAGCAGCTTGGGACTAGCGGGAGCGGGAGAGACCCAGTACTTC
TRBJ1-1,-,TRBV6-6,few,CASIWNTEAFF,TGTGCCAGCATCTGGAACACTGAAGCTTTCTTT
TRBJ2-7,TRBD2,TRBV5-1,-,CASSRRSGASQYEQYF,TGCGCCAGCAGCCGCCGGAGCGGGGCAAGTCAATACGAGCAGTACTTC
TRBJ2-1,TRBD1,TRBV25-1,-,CASSDAGGYPNEQFF,TGTGCCAGCAGTGACGCAGGGGGCTACCCCAATGAGCAGTTCTTC
TRBJ2-1,-,TRBV30,-,CAYLRQGSYNEQFF,TGTGCCTACCTAAGGCAGGGAAGCTACAATGAGCAGTTCTTC
TRBJ1-2,-,TRBV11-2,-,CASSSRWGGDYGYTF,TGTGCCAGCAGCTCGAGGTGGGGGGGCGACTATGGCTACACCTTC
TRBJ2-7,TRBD2,TRBV11-1,-,CASSLPPSLAGTYEQYF,TGTGCCAGCAGCTTACCCCCTTCGCTAGCGGGGACCTACGAGCAGTACTTC
TRBJ1-2,-,TRBV19,-,CASIRTDRFHPEGYTF,TGTGCCAGTATAAGAACCGACAGGTTCCACCCAGAGGGCTACACCTTC
TRBJ1-5,-,TRBV4-1,-,CASSQGQARGGSNQPQHF,TGCGCCAGCAGCCAAGGACAGGCCCGGGGTGGGAGCAATCAGCCCCAGCATTTT
TRBJ2-7,-,TRBV6-5,once,CASSYVASPTYEQYF,TGTGCCAGCAGTTACGTGGCTAGCCCAACCTACGAGCAGTACTTC
TRBJ2-1,TRBD2,TRBV7-6,-,CASSLEPSGGPNEQFF,TGTGCCAGCAGCTTAGAGCCTAGCGGGGGGCCCAATGAGCAGTTCTTC
TRBJ2-3,TRBD2,TRBV5-8,-,CASSWGTSGSTDTQYF,TGTGCCAGCAGCTGGGGGACTAGCGGGAGCACAGATACGCAGTATTTT
TRBJ2-7,-,TRBV5-1,few,CASSWRQGEAGEQYF,TGCGCCAGCAGCTGGAGGCAGGGGGAAGCGGGCGAGCAGTACTTC
TRBJ1-2,-,TRBV15,-,CATSSGELGYTF,TGTGCCACCAGCTCAGGGGAGCTTGGCTACACCTTC
TRBJ1-2,-,TRBV7-9,once,CASSLDQGSQGTF,TGTGCCAGCAGCTTAGATCAGGGATCTCAAGGCACCTTC
TRBJ2-7,-,TRBV6-1,-,CASSEGTFYEQYF,TGTGCCAGCAGTGAAGGGACTTTTTACGAGCAGTACTTC
TRBJ1-2,-,TRBV27,-,CASSLNPRGKGYTF,TGTGCCAGCAGTTTAAATCCCAGGGGAAAGGGCTACACCTTC
TRBJ2-5,-,TRBV20-1,-,CSATGEGTQYF,TGCAGTGCTACAGGGGAGGGGACCCAGTACTTC
TRBJ2-7,TRBD2,TRBV10-2,-,CASSELAGGDEQYF,TGCGCCAGCAGTGAACTAGCGGGAGGTGACGAGCAGTACTTC
TRBJ2-1,TRBD2,TRBV2,-,CASSERTSGGRVDEQFF,TGTGCCAGCAGTGAAAGGACCAGCGGGGGGCGGGTCGATGAGCAGTTCTTC
TRBJ2-7,-,TRBV4-1,-,CASSQAGQILYEQYF,TGCGCCAGCAGCCAGGCGGGACAGATCCTCTACGAGCAGTACTTC
TRBJ1-1,TRBD1,TRBV11-2,-,CASSLDPIDRGRAEAFF,TGTGCCAGCAGCTTAGACCCTATTGACAGGGGGCGGGCTGAAGCTTTCTTT
TRBJ2-7,TRBD2,TRBV7-2,-,CASSPRTSGRALYEQYF,TGTGCCAGCAGCCCAAGGACTAGCGGGAGGGCCCTCTACGAGCAGTACTTC
TRBJ2-3,TRBD2,TRBV6-5,-,CASSPSGTTDTQYF,TGTGCCAGCAGCCCTAGCGGGACCACAGATACGCAGTATTTT
TRBJ2-5,-,TRBV6-1,-,CASSSLAWGAETQYF,TGTGCCAGCAGTTCCCTAGCGTGGGGCGCAGAGACCCAGTACTTC
TRBJ1-5,-,TRBV7-8,-,CASSWPNQPQHF,TGTGCCAGCAGCTGGCCCAATCAGCCCCAGCATTTT
TRBJ2-1,TRBD1,TRBV5-4,-,CASSLTRTGSGLNEQFF,TGTGCCAGCAGCTTAACTCGGACAGGGAGCGGATTAAATGAGCAGTTCTTC
TRBJ1-4,TRBD1,TRBV5-5,-,CASSLITGGADEKLFF,TGTGCCAGCAGCTTGATTACAGGGGGCGCAGATGAAAAACTGTTTTTT
TRBJ2-3,TRBD2,TRBV11-1,-,CASSLGGRPDTQYF,TGTGCCAGCAGCTTGGGCGGGAGGCCAGATACGCAGTATTTT
TRBJ2-7,-,TRBV27,once,CASSAGVSGEQYF,TGTGCCAGCAGCGCTGGGGTGAGCGGCGAGCAGTACTTC